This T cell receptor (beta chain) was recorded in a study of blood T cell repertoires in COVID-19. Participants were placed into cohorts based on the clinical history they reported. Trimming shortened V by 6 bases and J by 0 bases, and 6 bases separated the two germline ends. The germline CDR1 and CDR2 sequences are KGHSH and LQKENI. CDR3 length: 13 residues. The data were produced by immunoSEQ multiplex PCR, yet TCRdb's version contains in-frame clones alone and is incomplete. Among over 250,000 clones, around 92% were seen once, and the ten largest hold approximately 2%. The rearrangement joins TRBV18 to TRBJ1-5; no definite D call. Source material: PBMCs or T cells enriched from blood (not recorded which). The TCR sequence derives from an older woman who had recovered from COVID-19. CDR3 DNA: TGTGCCAGCTCGGAGAATAGCAATCAGCCCCAGCATTTT. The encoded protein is CASSENSNQPQHF.